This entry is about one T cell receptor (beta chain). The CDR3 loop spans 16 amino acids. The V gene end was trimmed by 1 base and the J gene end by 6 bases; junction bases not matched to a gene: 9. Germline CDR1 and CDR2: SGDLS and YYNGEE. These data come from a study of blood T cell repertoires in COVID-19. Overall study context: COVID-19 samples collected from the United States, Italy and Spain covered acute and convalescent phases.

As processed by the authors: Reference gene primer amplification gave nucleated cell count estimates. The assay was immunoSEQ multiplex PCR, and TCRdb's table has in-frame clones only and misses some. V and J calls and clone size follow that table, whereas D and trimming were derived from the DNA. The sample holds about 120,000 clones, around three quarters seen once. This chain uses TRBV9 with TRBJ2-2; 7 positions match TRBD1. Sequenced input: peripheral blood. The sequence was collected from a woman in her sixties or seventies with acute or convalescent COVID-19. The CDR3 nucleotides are TGTGCCAGCAGCGTATGGGACAGTATTGAGGCCGGGGAGCTGTTTTTT. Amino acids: CASSVWDSIEAGELFF.